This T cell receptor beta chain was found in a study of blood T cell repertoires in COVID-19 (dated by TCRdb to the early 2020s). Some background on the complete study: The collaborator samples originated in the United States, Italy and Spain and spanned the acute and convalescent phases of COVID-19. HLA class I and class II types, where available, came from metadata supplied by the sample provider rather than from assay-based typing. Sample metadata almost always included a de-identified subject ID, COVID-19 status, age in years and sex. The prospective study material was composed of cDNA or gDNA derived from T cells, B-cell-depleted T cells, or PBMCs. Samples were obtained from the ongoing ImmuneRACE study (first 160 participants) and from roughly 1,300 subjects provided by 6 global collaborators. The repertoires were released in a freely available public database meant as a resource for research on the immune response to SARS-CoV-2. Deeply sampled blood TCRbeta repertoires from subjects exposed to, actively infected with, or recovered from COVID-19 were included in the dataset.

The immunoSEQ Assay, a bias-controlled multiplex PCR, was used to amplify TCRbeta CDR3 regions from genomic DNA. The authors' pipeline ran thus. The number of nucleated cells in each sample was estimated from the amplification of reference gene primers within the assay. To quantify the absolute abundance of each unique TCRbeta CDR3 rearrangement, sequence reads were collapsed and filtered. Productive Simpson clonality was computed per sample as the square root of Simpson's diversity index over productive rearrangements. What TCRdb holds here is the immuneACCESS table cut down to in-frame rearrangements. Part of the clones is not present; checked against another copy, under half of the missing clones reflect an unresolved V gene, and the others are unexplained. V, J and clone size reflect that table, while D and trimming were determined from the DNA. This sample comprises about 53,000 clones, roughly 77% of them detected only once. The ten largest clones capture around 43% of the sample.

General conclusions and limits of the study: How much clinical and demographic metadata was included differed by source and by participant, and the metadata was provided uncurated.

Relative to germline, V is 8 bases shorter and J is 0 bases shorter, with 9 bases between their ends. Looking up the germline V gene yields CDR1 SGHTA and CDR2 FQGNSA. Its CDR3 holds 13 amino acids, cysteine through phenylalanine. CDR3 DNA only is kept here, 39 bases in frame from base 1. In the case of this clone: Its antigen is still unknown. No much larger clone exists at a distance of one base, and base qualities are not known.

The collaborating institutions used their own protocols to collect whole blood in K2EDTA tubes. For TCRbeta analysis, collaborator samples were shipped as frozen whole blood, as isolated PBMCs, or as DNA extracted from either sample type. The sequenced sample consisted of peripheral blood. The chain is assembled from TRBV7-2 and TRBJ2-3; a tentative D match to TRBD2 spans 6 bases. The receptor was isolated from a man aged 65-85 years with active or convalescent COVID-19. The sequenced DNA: TGTGCCAGCCTCAGCGGGAGCACAGATACGCAGTATTTT. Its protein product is CASLSGSTDTQYF.